This T cell receptor beta chain appears in the sequencing data of a study of Tregs in tolerant kidney transplant recipients (dated by TCRdb to between 2018 and 2021). Study-level background: The transplants used related donors with nonmyeloablative bone marrow transplantation, and mixed chimerism in the human trials was transient. Before combined kidney and bone marrow transplantation, this study identified donor-specific regulatory T cells using TCRbeta sequencing and then followed those same cells after transplant. Broader findings and caveats from the paper: PCR primers changed over time for some patients, so nucleotide-level comparison across those patients' samples was not possible. Donor-specific Treg expansion exceeded global Treg expansion in tolerant patients, suggesting antigen-driven rather than nonspecific expansion. Biological reproducibility was not examined directly, but technical replication error appeared to be minimal. Expanding Tregs with activated donor B cells appeared to identify the most biologically relevant and donor-specific TCRbeta repertoire. The study was constrained by small patient numbers, and validation of the findings is required in larger populations and under other immunosuppression protocols.

For TCRbeta CDR3 sequencing, genomic DNA from the sorted cells was extracted using the QIAGEN DNeasy Blood and Tissue Kit. High-throughput TCRbeta CDR3 sequencing, including PCR amplification with bias correction and internal controls, was performed commercially through immunoSEQ. In the source study's methods: Unique productive TCRbeta sequences were defined by CDR3 nucleotide sequence where primers matched, otherwise by CDR3 amino acid sequence with Vbeta and Jbeta genes. Sorting error was corrected by removing sequences shared between sorted populations at a frequency ratio of 2:1 or less, and the remaining shared sequences were assigned to the higher population. A sequence counted as donor-reactive if, in CFSE-low cells, the sequence had a frequency of at least 0.01% and was expanded at least 5-fold compared with unstimulated cells. Jensen-Shannon divergence calculated on the top 100 TCRbeta sequences ranked by frequency was used to measure repertoire divergence. When a sample had multiple sequencing runs, each run was corrected for sorting error separately and the runs were then pooled. The clones in this table, taken by TCRdb from immuneACCESS, are in-frame only. Not every clone is retained; where verified, under half of the shortfall comes from an unresolved V gene, and the cause of the rest is unknown. V and J calls plus clone size are reproduced from that table; the DNA served to infer D and trimming. Present in this sample are roughly 69,000 clones, less than 90% of which were seen just once. The ten largest clones take up approximately 0.4% of the sample.

The sample's time point label, in plain terms: blood sample drawn before combined kidney and bone marrow transplant. Thawed PBMCs were FACS-sorted into unstimulated Tregs (CD4+CD25+CD127-), CD4+ non-Tregs (CD4+CD25-), CD4 cells and CD8 cells. A few combined kidney and bone marrow transplant recipients from the ITN036ST trial were included as patients, and samples were available only from these trial subjects. Healthy control blood was separated into PBMCs by Ficoll density gradient and cryopreserved, and patient PBMCs were collected both before and after transplant. On this clone itself: Its antigen is unknown. Base qualities are not provided; no much larger clone lies one nucleotide away.

The germline ends are 16 bases apart after V is trimmed by 4 bases and J by 6 bases. Reading the germline V gene gives CDR1 MNHEY and CDR2 SVGAGI. Taken from cysteine to phenylalanine, the CDR3 has 15 residues. The DNA shown is the 45-base CDR3, in frame from base 1. The rearrangement combines TRBV6-5 with TRBJ2-4; TRBD2 is possibly the D segment (7 matching bases). Sequencing was performed on CD4+ T cells from blood, taken before the transplant. This clonotype was obtained from a human donor who received a combined kidney and bone marrow transplant. CDR3 sequence: CASSSRGRGGNIQYF. The nucleotides read TGTGCCAGCAGTTCCCGGGGGAGGGGGGGAAACATTCAGTACTTC.